These 28 T cell receptor beta chains were sequenced from one sample in a study of vaccination and CD4 T cells after COVID-19. Treatment here: roughly ten-day PBMC culture with coronavirus spike peptide pools or control peptides (ViraFEST assay). No antigen has been assigned to these receptors. Cultured CD4+ T cells had their DNA profiled by the Oncomine TCR Beta short-read assay. MiXCR was run by TCRdb on the PCR reads, yielding one entry per CDR3 protein. This repertoire shows under 20,000 distinct CDR3 sequences, 45% to 65% found once; its top ten account for roughly 15%. The specimen sequenced was CD4+ T cells from blood, cultured in vitro. The receptors come from a human donor who had recovered from COVID-19.

This clonotype was picked up a small number of times. This sequence joins TRBV6-5 and TRBJ1-5, with 8 bases matching TRBD1. J lost 7 bases, V lost 2 bases, and 1 base had no gene match. This CDR3 has 13 amino acids. CDR1 and CDR2 (germline): MNHEY, SVGAGI. This chain's CDR3 is CASSYNRGQPQHF. The CDR3 nucleotides are TGTGCCAGCAGTTACAACAGGGGGCAGCCCCAGCATTTT.

The chain has TRBV15 and TRBJ1-3, with D unclear. In germline, CDR1 is LNHNV, CDR2 YYDKDF (reference sequence). Between the trimmed V and J ends, which lost 6 bases and 4 bases, there was a span of 19 bases. This CDR3 comprises 16 residues. This CDR3 is CATRAGQGSGGNTIYF. The CDR3 DNA is TGTGCCACCAGAGCGGGCCAAGGCTCGGGAGGAAACACCATATATTTT.

This chain links TRBV7-8 with TRBJ2-7, with a possible D match to TRBD2 (5 bases). CDR1 is SGHVS, CDR2 FQNEAQ, per germline. This CDR3 is built from 18 residues. Trimming took 0 bases from V and 0 from J, leaving 18 bases between them. CDR3 loop: CASSLATPGRTSSYEQYF. In DNA form, the CDR3 reads TGTGCCAGCAGCTTAGCCACCCCGGGCAGGACTTCCTCCTACGAGCAGTACTTC.

There are a few counts of this clonotype. V gene TRBV20-1 combines with J gene TRBJ2-1, with D uncertain. The length of the CDR3 is 13 residues. CDR1 and CDR2 from the germline V gene are DFQATT and SNEGSKA (reference sequence). V shed 7 bases and J shed 2 bases, with 12 bases lying between them. CDR3 DNA: TGCAGTGGAGAGAGGCGAACCTACAATGAGCAGTTCTTC. Translating gives CSGERRTYNEQFF.

The rearrangement joins TRBV20-1 to TRBJ1-2; D is perhaps TRBD1 (5 bases). The V end was cut by 0 bases, the J end by 0 bases, with 11 bases between. CDR3 length equals 15 residues. Germline values: CDR1 DFQATT, CDR2 SNEGSKA (reference sequence). The CDR3 nucleotides are TGCAGTGCTAGAGATCAAGGGGCCACTAACTATGGCTACACCTTC. It specifies CSARDQGATNYGYTF.

The genes are TRBV11-3 and TRBJ1-6; TRBD1 might be the D (5 bases). Germline CDR1 reads SGHNT; CDR2 reads YENEEA. V dropped 0 bases and J dropped 7 bases, with 13 bases sitting between them. The CDR3 totals 16 residues. For the CDR3, the DNA is TGTGCCAGCAGCTTAGATTCTTGGGGCGGCAATTCACCCCTCCACTTT. As protein: CASSLDSWGGNSPLHF.

The chain links TRBV7-2 to TRBJ1-2, with D possibly being TRBD1 (6 bases). Germline CDR1 is SGHTA and CDR2 is FQGNSA. The CDR3 is 16 amino acids. V was shortened by 3 bases and J by 8 bases, with 22 bases between the two germline ends. The DNA of the CDR3 is TGTGCCAGCAGCTTGGGATACAGGGTAGGACGAGACGGCTACACCTTC. Translated, it gives CASSLGYRVGRDGYTF.

V and J are TRBV7-3 and TRBJ2-2; 10 bases line up with TRBD1. The junction had 5 bases not matched to a gene; V was cut back by 4 bases and J by 6 bases. The V gene's germline CDR1 is SGHTA and CDR2 FQGTGA. This CDR3 is 15 amino acids long. For the CDR3, the DNA is TGTGCCAGCAGCTCCCGACAGGGGGCGGCCGGGGAGCTGTTTTTT. Its protein is CASSSRQGAAGELFF.

This clonotype has only a few counts. V usage is TRBV6-2 or TRBV6-3 and J usage is TRBJ2-5, with D tentatively TRBD2 (6 bases). Germline V gives CDR1 MNHEY, CDR2 SVGEGT. With 2 bases removed from V and 1 base from J, the gap between germline ends came to 11 bases. The CDR3 consists of 15 residues. CDR3 DNA: TGTGCCAGCAGTTACATCTCGCGGGGCCAAGAGACCCAGTACTTC. Translation: CASSYISRGQETQYF.

The rearrangement joins TRBV15 to TRBJ1-2, with D possibly matching TRBD1 (5 bases). V lost 5 bases and J lost 4, with 8 bases in between. The CDR3 contains 12 residues. The germline V gene has CDR1 LNHNV and CDR2 YYDKDF (reference sequence). The CDR3 is CATSGAGYGYTF. The CDR3 nucleotides are TGTGCCACCAGCGGGGCAGGCTATGGCTACACCTTC.

This chain uses TRBV20-1 with TRBJ1-2; D not certain. Germline V gene data show CDR1 as DFQATT and CDR2 as SNEGSKA (reference sequence). This CDR3 spans 11 amino acids. The V end was cut by 5 bases, the J end by 0 bases, with 4 bases between. CDR3 in amino acids: CSAGTNYGYTF. The DNA of the CDR3 is TGCAGTGCTGGAACTAACTATGGCTACACCTTC.

This clonotype was detected only a few times. The V and J genes are TRBV27 and TRBJ1-1; D remains unclear. V lost 0 bases, J lost 1 base, and 12 bases lay in between. The CDR3 consists of 16 residues. The germline V gene encodes CDR1 MNHEY and CDR2 SMNVEV (reference sequence). DNA of the CDR3: TGTGCCAGCAGTTTATCCCCGTTTCAGAGGAACACTGAAGCTTTCTTT. Translated: CASSLSPFQRNTEAFF.

The CDR3 coding sequence is TGTGCCAGCAGCTGGTATCGTTCCTACGAGCAGTACTTC. Translated: CASSWYRSYEQYF. The rearrangement joins TRBV2 to TRBJ2-7; D call uncertain. Trimming stripped 6 bases from V and 1 base from J, with 10 bases between. Germline V gene sequence: CDR1 SNHLY, CDR2 FYNNEI. CDR3 length: 13 residues.

CDR3 nucleotides: TGCAGTGCTAGAGATCGTCGAGTCTCGTCCGGGGGCCCGGGCGAGCAGTACTTC. It is translated as CSARDRRVSSGGPGEQYF. The V call is TRBV20-1, the J call TRBJ2-7; the D gene could be TRBD1 or TRBD2 (6 bases each). Looked up from germline, CDR1 is DFQATT and CDR2 is SNEGSKA (reference sequence). V was trimmed by 0 bases and J by 6 bases, leaving 27 bases between them. The length of the CDR3 is 18 residues.

This chain connects TRBV7-3 to TRBJ1-2, with D perhaps matching TRBD1 (6 bases). The germline CDR1 and CDR2 sequences are SGHTA and FQGTGA. This CDR3 region has 16 residues. Between the trimmed V and J ends, which lost 0 bases and 2 bases, there was a span of 13 bases. The CDR3 DNA sequence: TGTGCCAGCAGCTTAACAGGGGGGGAGCTGAACTATGGCTACACCTTC. Translating gives CASSLTGGELNYGYTF.

The chain recombines TRBV15 with TRBJ2-3; tentatively, D is TRBD2 (5 bases). The ends were cut back, 0 bases at V and 1 base at J, with 5 bases in the middle. The CDR3 length is 14 residues. CDR1 is LNHNV, CDR2 YYDKDF, per germline (reference sequence). The CDR3 nucleotides read TGTGCCACCAGCAGAGAGCGGGGCACAGATACGCAGTATTTT. Amino acid sequence: CATSRERGTDTQYF.

This chain uses TRBV7-2 with TRBJ2-7; 9 nucleotides match TRBD2. CDR3 size: 14 residues. Germline CDR1 is SGHTA and CDR2 is FQGNSA. J lost 0 bases, V lost 8 bases, and 5 bases had no gene match. The CDR3: CASRGGGTSYEQYF. In DNA, the CDR3 is TGTGCCAGCCGCGGGGGGGGGACCTCCTACGAGCAGTACTTC.

The rearrangement joins TRBV20-1 to TRBJ1-2; the match to TRBD1 covers 8 bases. After removal of 5 bases from V and 6 bases from J, the junction contained 8 bases not matched to a gene. CDR1 is DFQATT and CDR2 is SNEGSKA in the germline V gene (reference sequence). The CDR3 runs to 13 residues. CDR3 loop: CSAPDREGNGYTF. The CDR3 DNA follows: TGCAGTGCTCCGGACAGGGAGGGAAATGGCTACACCTTC.

The chain links TRBV4-2 to TRBJ2-1, with D unclear. Trimming pared 0 bases from V and 0 bases from J, leaving 9 bases between. The CDR3 runs to 16 residues. Looked up from germline, CDR1 is LGHNA and CDR2 is YNFKEQ. The CDR3 DNA reads TGTGCCAGCAGCCAAGATCCTATCAGCTCCTACAATGAGCAGTTCTTC. Translating gives CASSQDPISSYNEQFF.

The rearrangement links TRBV7-9 to TRBJ1-2, with D tentatively TRBD1 (5 bases). V shed 2 bases and J shed 6 bases, with 13 bases lying between them. CDR3 length equals 14 residues. Germline-derived CDR1 and CDR2 are SEHNR and FQNEAQ (reference sequence). As DNA, the CDR3 is TGTGCCAGCAGCTTACTTGGGGCAGGCGATGGCTACACCTTC. Translating it yields CASSLLGAGDGYTF.

This chain connects TRBV12-3 or TRBV12-4 to TRBJ1-1, with TRBD1 matching 11 bases. The J segment lost 4 bases and the V segment lost 5 bases, leaving 9 bases of the junction unmatched. This CDR3 is built from 16 residues. The CDR3 DNA follows: TGTGCCAGCAGTCCCTCTCTAGGGACAGGGGGCACTGAAGCTTTCTTT. It encodes CASSPSLGTGGTEAFF.

This chain connects TRBV20-1 to TRBJ2-1; 13 nucleotides line up with TRBD2. The CDR3 is made up of 15 amino acids. V trimming: 1 base; J trimming: 8 bases; junction bases outside the gene matches: 5. CDR1 and CDR2 from the germline V gene are DFQATT and SNEGSKA (reference sequence). DNA of the CDR3: TGCAGTGCTAGAGCCCGGACTAGCGGGAGCCATGAGCAGTTCTTC. Encoded protein: CSARARTSGSHEQFF.

As DNA, the CDR3 is TGTGCCAGCAGCCCCGGGTCCCAAGAGACCCAGTACTTC. Residues: CASSPGSQETQYF. V gene TRBV7-6 combines with J gene TRBJ2-5; D gene unclear. The germline gives CDR1 SGHVS, CDR2 FNYEAQ. Trimming removed 5 bases at V and 1 base at J, with 8 bases between. CDR3 size: 13 residues.

This clonotype has a handful of counts. V usage is TRBV10-1 and J usage is TRBJ1-5; D gene unclear. This CDR3 contains 17 residues. Germline CDR1 and CDR2: WNHNN and SYGVQD (reference sequence). The ends were cut back, 5 bases at V and 2 bases at J, with 19 bases in the middle. The CDR3 region has the DNA TGCGCCAGCAGTACCCACCTCGGGCGGGGTTGCAATCAGCCCCAGCATTTT. This encodes CASSTHLGRGCNQPQHF.

The chain combines TRBV20-1 with TRBJ1-5; D remains unclear. The germline gives CDR1 DFQATT, CDR2 SNEGSKA (reference sequence). V shed 3 bases and J shed 3 bases, with 6 bases lying between them. This CDR3 has 12 residues. The CDR3 region is CSASGPNQPQHF. The CDR3 DNA reads TGCAGTGCTAGTGGCCCCAATCAGCCCCAGCATTTT.

The gene calls are TRBV6-5 and TRBJ2-5; D ambiguous. The CDR3 is 14 residues long. Germline-derived CDR1 and CDR2 are MNHEY and SVGAGI. The V end lost 2 bases, the J end lost 4 bases, and 11 bases lay between the germline ends. As DNA, the CDR3 is TGTGCCAGCAGTTACGGTCGGTTTCGAGAGACCCAGTACTTC. Amino acids: CASSYGRFRETQYF.

This clonotype was seen more than once but under ten times. The V and J genes are TRBV2 and TRBJ2-7; 12 bases fit TRBD2. Trimming at V came to 7 bases and at J to 7 bases, leaving 8 bases not matched to a gene. The CDR3 spans 14 residues. Germline V gene lookup returns CDR1 SNHLY and CDR2 FYNNEI. The CDR3 reads CASTRTSGIGEQYF. CDR3 nucleotides: TGTGCCAGCACCAGGACTAGCGGGATAGGGGAGCAGTACTTC.

The J gene is TRBJ2-1, the V gene TRBV5-1, with 7 bases fitting TRBD2. This CDR3 is built from 14 residues. Germline V gene lookup returns CDR1 SGHRS and CDR2 YFSETQ. V shed 5 bases and J 7 bases; nucleotides not matched to a gene: 9. The chain's CDR3 is CASRLQSGGNEQFF. The CDR3 nucleotides read TGCGCCAGCAGGCTGCAGTCCGGGGGGAATGAGCAGTTCTTC.